A selection of T cell receptor beta chains follows, all from one sample in a study of chemoradiotherapy in HPV16-positive cancers. Clones were sequenced by immunoSEQ multiplex PCR, and TCRdb holds only the in-frame ones, with some missing. The sample shows about 12,000 clones, roughly 89% of them seen only once. This specimen was taken from a patient who underwent chemoradiotherapy. The origin of the receptors is a human donor with HPV-associated anogenital cancer. Both conserved end residues are part of each CDR3. A D gene is named only where the DNA matches it firmly. For some rows the clone size is stated as once, few or many, or as a class when expanded; others skip it.

>-|-|TRBJ2-2|TRBV10-3|13
TGTGCCATCAGTGAGGTTCCGGGCGGGGAGCTGTTTTTT
CAISEVPGGELFF
>-|-|TRBJ2-1|TRBV2|15
TGTGCCAGCAGCCAAGGGGGGTCCTATAACGGTGAGCAGTTCTTC
CASSQGGSYNGEQFF
>-|once|TRBJ1-2|TRBV21-1|14
TGTGCCAGCAGCAAAGGAAGCGCGGGCTATGGCTACACCTTC
CASSKGSAGYGYTF
>-|-|TRBJ1-6|TRBV4-1|14
TGCGCCAGCAGCCAAGTCGGGATCCTTATACCCCTCCACTTT
CASSQVGILIPLHF
>-|-|TRBJ1-1|TRBV19|15
TGTGCCAGTAGTCTCAGGGCCCGAGGGTACACTGAAGCTTTCTTT
CASSLRARGYTEAFF
>-|-|TRBJ2-1|TRBV4-2|13
TGTGCCAGCAGCCGCCCCCCGGGTAAAGAGCAGTTCTTC
CASSRPPGKEQFF
>-|-|TRBJ1-2|TRBV6-1|13
TGTGCCAGCCTGATGGTAGGGGGCTATGGCTACACCTTC
CASLMVGGYGYTF
>-|-|TRBJ2-7|TRBV7-9|13
TGTGCCAGCAGCCCAAATTACGACAGCGAGCAGTACTTC
CASSPNYDSEQYF
>TRBD1|-|TRBJ2-2|TRBV5-4|15
TGTGCCAGCAGCTTACGGACAGGGGGAGTCGGGGAGCTGTTTTTT
CASSLRTGGVGELFF
>TRBD1|-|TRBJ1-2|TRBV2|15
TGTGCCACCCAGGGGGTCTTACCCTCCAGCTATGGCTACACCTTC
CATQGVLPSSYGYTF
>-|once|TRBJ1-2|TRBV5-1|15
TGCGCCAGCAGTCAGTATCCAGGGGCCGGCTATGGCTACACCTTC
CASSQYPGAGYGYTF
>-|-|TRBJ2-1|TRBV15|15
TGTGCCACCAGCAGAGATCTCGGGACCTACAATGAGCAGTTCTTC
CATSRDLGTYNEQFF
>TRBD1|-|TRBJ2-3|TRBV9|15
TGTGCCAGCAGCGTTACAGGGGGCCCAGCGGATACGCAGTATTTT
CASSVTGGPADTQYF
>-|-|TRBJ2-7|TRBV4-1|15
TGCGCCAGCAGCCTCGGGGAGACTATAAGCTACGAGCAGTACTTC
CASSLGETISYEQYF
>-|-|TRBJ1-1|TRBV5-4|12
TGTGCCAGCAGCGGGGGGGTGGATGAAGCTTTCTTT
CASSGGVDEAFF
>-|-|TRBJ2-7|TRBV27|13
TGTGCCAGCAGCCTGCAGGACTCCTACGAGCAGTACTTC
CASSLQDSYEQYF
>-|-|TRBJ2-5|TRBV5-1|16
TGCGCCAGCAGCCAGGGCTTGGTAGGACTGAGGGAGACCCAGTACTTC
CASSQGLVGLRETQYF
>TRBD1|-|TRBJ1-6|TRBV5-6|16
TGTGCCAGCAGCTCCAAAGCGGGACAGGTTGGCTCACCCCTCCACTTT
CASSSKAGQVGSPLHF
>-|-|TRBJ2-1|TRBV6-6|16
TGTGCCAGCACCCCTAGGGGGAGCGGCTCCTACAATGAGCAGTTCTTC
CASTPRGSGSYNEQFF
>-|-|TRBJ2-2|TRBV11-2|14
TGTGCCAGCAGCCTAACGACTCGGGCCGGGGAGCTGTTTTTT
CASSLTTRAGELFF
>TRBD2|once|TRBJ2-7|TRBV4-1|15
TGCGCCAGCAGCCAAGACCCTAGCGGGGCCTACGAGCAGTACTTC
CASSQDPSGAYEQYF
>-|-|TRBJ1-2|TRBV29-1|12
TGCAGCGTTGAAGACCCAGGGGAGGGCTACACCTTC
CSVEDPGEGYTF
>TRBD1|-|TRBJ1-1|TRBV25-1|15
TGTGCCAGCAGTACACAGGGGGACCGGGGCACTGAAGCTTTCTTT
CASSTQGDRGTEAFF
>-|few|TRBJ2-5|TRBV27|12
TGTGCCAGCGGAGGGCATTCAGAGACCCAGTACTTC
CASGGHSETQYF
>-|-|TRBJ1-2|TRBV19|13
TGTGCCAGTAGTATCGGCCAGGGAGGCGGCTACACCTTC
CASSIGQGGGYTF
>TRBD2|-|TRBJ2-1|TRBV4-2|20
TGTGCCAGCAGCCAGACACTAAGCCCAAGCGGGAGTCTGGGGCACAATGAGCAGTTCTTC
CASSQTLSPSGSLGHNEQFF
>-|-|TRBJ2-1|TRBV4-2|14
TGTGCCAGCAGCCACATAGCGCAATACAATGAGCAGTTCTTC
CASSHIAQYNEQFF
>-|-|TRBJ1-1|TRBV5-4|16
TGTGCCAGCAGCTATGGTCGACGGGGAACCAACACTGAAGCTTTCTTT
CASSYGRRGTNTEAFF
>TRBD2|-|TRBJ2-3|TRBV7-2|14
TGTGCCACTGAGGGGCTAGCGGGGGGAGATACGCAGTATTTT
CATEGLAGGDTQYF
>-|once|TRBJ2-5|TRBV7-2|19
TGTGCCAGCAGCTTAGCGTCTGGGTTGGGCTTCTACCTCCAAGAGACCCAGTACTTC
CASSLASGLGFYLQETQYF
>-|-|TRBJ1-1|TRBV5-1|14
TGCGCCAGCAGCTTGCTTGGGAGAAGCACTGAAGCTTTCTTT
CASSLLGRSTEAFF
>-|-|TRBJ2-1|TRBV11-3|13
TGTGCCAGCAGCCGTGCGAGTCGGGATGAGCAGTTCTTC
CASSRASRDEQFF
>-|-|TRBJ2-4|TRBV19|16
TGTGCCAGTAGTAAAAGGGGTAAACTAGCCAAAAACATTCAGTACTTC
CASSKRGKLAKNIQYF
>-|once|TRBJ1-6|TRBV2|13
TGTGCCAGCAACCGACAGACAAATTCACCCCTCCACTTT
CASNRQTNSPLHF
>TRBD1|-|TRBJ1-2|TRBV5-1|15
TGCGCCAGCAGCTTGGGACAGGGAAACCTCTATGGCTACACCTTC
CASSLGQGNLYGYTF
>-|-|TRBJ1-2|TRBV11-3|15
TGTGCCAGCAGTAAAAACAGGATGGTAGAGGAGGGCTACACCTTC
CASSKNRMVEEGYTF
>TRBD2|-|TRBJ2-3|TRBV7-8|18
TGTGCCAGCAGCTTAGGGACAGCGGGGGGGTATAGCACAGATACGCAGTATTTT
CASSLGTAGGYSTDTQYF
>-|-|TRBJ1-2|TRBV30|12
TGTGCCTGGAGTTGGGCGAACTATGGCTACACCTTC
CAWSWANYGYTF
>-|once|TRBJ2-3|TRBV7-9|13
TGTGCCAGCACCTCCTACTGGACAGATACGCAGTATTTT
CASTSYWTDTQYF
>-|-|TRBJ2-6|TRBV9|14
TGTGCCAGCAGCGCCAACTCTGGGGCCAACGTCCTGACTTTC
CASSANSGANVLTF
>-|-|TRBJ1-5|TRBV6-5|16
TGTGCCAGCAGTTACAATGAGGGGGACGAAGGTCAGCCCCAGCATTTT
CASSYNEGDEGQPQHF
>-|-|TRBJ2-2|TRBV14|15
TGTGCCAGCAGCCCGGACAAGCAGAACACCGGGGAGCTGTTTTTT
CASSPDKQNTGELFF
>-|-|TRBJ2-4|TRBV7-6|15
TGTGCCAGCAGCTTAGTTGGTGGGGACAAAAACATTCAGTACTTC
CASSLVGGDKNIQYF
>-|-|TRBJ2-7|TRBV10-3|14
TGTGCCATCAGTGAGGTCGCGTCCGCCTCCGAGCAGTACTTC
CAISEVASASEQYF
>-|-|TRBJ2-3|TRBV11-3|16
TGTGCCAGCAGCCGGAGCTTGGCTCTGGATGAAGATACGCAGTATTTT
CASSRSLALDEDTQYF
>-|-|TRBJ2-5|TRBV5-1|14
TGCGCCAGCAGCTTGGGGGGGGCGCGGGAGACCCAGTACTTC
CASSLGGARETQYF
>-|-|TRBJ2-7|TRBV5-1|14
TGCGCCAGCACCCCGGACGCTAGCTCCTACGAGCAGTACTTC
CASTPDASSYEQYF